One sample yielded the 5 T cell receptor beta chains listed below, sequenced in a study of T cell responses to AZD1222 COVID-19 vaccine. Sequencing was performed with immunoSEQ multiplex PCR; in TCRdb, only in-frame clones are kept and a portion is missing. The table lists about 150,000 clones, approximately 90% of them singletons, with less than 3.5% in the top ten. This specimen was peripheral blood, taken on day 0 of AZD1222 vaccination. All receptors come from an adult in good health.

The chain is built from TRBV5-1 and TRBJ2-3; TRBD2 matches 7 bases. Germline CDR1 SGHRS, CDR2 YFSETQ. J was trimmed by 2 bases and V by 0 bases; bases with no gene match: 3. The CDR3 runs to 15 residues. In nucleotides, the CDR3 is TGCGCCAGCAGCTTGGAAGCGGGGCCCACAGATACGCAGTATTTT. The encoded protein is CASSLEAGPTDTQYF. Full variable domain (missing parts from reference TRBV5-1 and TRBJ2-3): KAGVTQTPRYLIKTRGQQVTLSCSPISGHRSVSWYQQTPGQGLQFLFEYFSETQRNKGNFPGRFSGRQFSNSRSEMNVSTLELGDSALYLCASSLEAGPTDTQYFGPGTRLTVL.

The rearrangement links TRBV6-5 to TRBJ2-7, with TRBD2 matching over 10 bases. In germline, CDR1 is MNHEY, CDR2 SVGAGI. V lost 7 bases to trimming and J lost 3 bases; unmatched junction nucleotides: 9. The CDR3 extends over 15 amino acids. The DNA of the CDR3 is TGTGCCAGCACGGCCCTAGCGGGGGTTTACTACGAGCAGTACTTC. It is translated as CASTALAGVYYEQYF.

J is TRBJ2-3 and V is TRBV6-5, with 8 positions matching TRBD2. The CDR3 has 14 amino acids. CDR1 is MNHEY and CDR2 is SVGAGI in the germline V gene. V lost 4 bases to trimming and J lost 2 bases; unmatched junction nucleotides: 2. The chain's CDR3 is CASSLAGPTDTQYF. CDR3 DNA sequence: TGTGCCAGCAGTTTAGCGGGGCCCACAGATACGCAGTATTTT.

This clone came up a few times. This chain uses TRBV27 with TRBJ2-1; D possibly corresponds to TRBD1 (6 bases). Per germline, CDR1 MNHEY and CDR2 SMNVEV (reference sequence). This CDR3 is 15 amino acids long. V was trimmed by 6 bases and J by 3 bases, leaving 15 bases between them. The CDR3 DNA follows: TGTGCCAGCAGGTCAGGGGTGAGCTTCTACAATGAGCAGTTCTTC. Encoded protein: CASRSGVSFYNEQFF.

This chain connects TRBV6-5 to TRBJ1-2, with 8 positions matching TRBD1. V lost 0 bases, J lost 3 bases, and 6 bases stayed unmatched. Germline V gives CDR1 MNHEY, CDR2 SVGAGI. CDR3 length: 16 amino acids. CDR3 sequence (DNA): TGTGCCAGCAGTTACTCGAGGGCAGGGGGCGACTATGGCTACACCTTC. Residues: CASSYSRAGGDYGYTF.